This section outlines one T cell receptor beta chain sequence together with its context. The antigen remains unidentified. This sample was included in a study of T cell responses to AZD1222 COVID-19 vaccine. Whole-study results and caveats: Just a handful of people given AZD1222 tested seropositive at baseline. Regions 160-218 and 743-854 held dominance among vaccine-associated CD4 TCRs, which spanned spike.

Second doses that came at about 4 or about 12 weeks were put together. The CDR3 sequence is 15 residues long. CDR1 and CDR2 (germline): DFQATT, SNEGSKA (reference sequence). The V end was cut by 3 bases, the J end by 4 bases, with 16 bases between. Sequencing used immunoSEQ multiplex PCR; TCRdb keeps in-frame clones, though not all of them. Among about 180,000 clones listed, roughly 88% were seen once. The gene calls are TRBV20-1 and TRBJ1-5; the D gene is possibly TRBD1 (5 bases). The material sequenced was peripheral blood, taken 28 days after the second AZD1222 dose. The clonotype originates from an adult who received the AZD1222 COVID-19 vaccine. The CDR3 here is CSASSAWGGNQPQHF. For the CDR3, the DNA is TGCAGTGCTAGTAGCGCGTGGGGGGGGAATCAGCCCCAGCATTTT.